The 5 T cell receptor beta chains below all came from one sample that was sequenced in a study of blood T cell repertoires in COVID-19. Clones were sequenced by immunoSEQ multiplex PCR, and TCRdb holds only the in-frame ones, with some missing. The top ten clones hold under 6% of a sample with 110,000 or so clones, over 80% of them seen once. Specimen: peripheral blood. Receptors were obtained from a woman aged 45 to 65 with acute or convalescent COVID-19.

The genes are TRBV9 and TRBJ2-2; TRBD1 aligns across 10 bases. CDR3 length equals 17 residues. The V gene's germline CDR1 is SGDLS and CDR2 YYNGEE. Trimming at V came to 3 bases and at J to 2 bases, leaving 7 bases not matched to a gene. CDR3 residues: CASSASGTGENTGELFF. DNA for the CDR3: TGTGCCAGCAGCGCTTCCGGGACAGGGGAAAACACCGGGGAGCTGTTTTTT.

This rearrangement joins TRBV2 to TRBJ1-2; 7 bases agree with TRBD1. The CDR3 consists of 15 residues. Germline V lookup: CDR1 SNHLY, CDR2 FYNNEI. With 3 bases clipped from V and 6 bases from J, the junction kept 10 bases outside the gene matches. The DNA for the CDR3 is TGTGCCAGCAGTGACAGGGGGAAGAGGGTACATGGCTACACCTTC. It encodes CASSDRGKRVHGYTF. The full variable domain, with the rest looked up from reference TRBV2 and TRBJ1-2, is EPEVTQTPSHQVTQMGQEVILRCVPISNHLYFYWYRQILGQKVEFLVSFYNNEISEKSEIFDDQFSVERPDGSNFTLKIRSTKLEDSAMYFCASSDRGKRVHGYTFGSGTRLTVV.

V is TRBV13 and J is TRBJ2-3, with 9 bases fitting TRBD2. This CDR3 comprises 18 residues. Losses at the gene ends were 0 bases for V and 4 bases for J; bases not matched to a gene: 11. Germline V gene data show CDR1 as PRHDT and CDR2 as FYEKMQ (reference sequence). CDR3 nucleotides: TGTGCCAGCAGCTTAGGCCGGACTAGCGATGTAGGTGCAGATACGCAGTATTTT. Translation gives CASSLGRTSDVGADTQYF.

The rearrangement uses TRBV7-9 and TRBJ2-7; maybe TRBD1 (7 bases). V was cut by 3 bases and J by 3 bases, with 12 bases left in between. Germline V lookup: CDR1 SEHNR, CDR2 FQNEAQ (reference sequence). The CDR3 runs to 14 residues. This chain's CDR3 is CASSFAGQFYEQYF. The CDR3 DNA reads as TGTGCCAGCAGCTTCGCGGGACAGTTCTACGAGCAGTACTTC. Drawing the rest from reference TRBV7-9 and TRBJ2-7, the complete variable domain is DTGVSQNPRHKITKRGQNVTFRCDPISEHNRLYWYRQTLGQGPEFLTYFQNEAQLEKSRLLSDRFSAERPKGSFSTLEIQRTEQGDSAMYLCASSFAGQFYEQYFGPGTRLTVT.

The chain recombines TRBV5-1 with TRBJ2-3; 10 positions agree with TRBD2. J was trimmed by 0 bases and V by 3 bases; bases with no gene match: 7. This CDR3 is built from 17 residues. Germline V gives CDR1 SGHRS, CDR2 YFSETQ. In DNA form, the CDR3 reads TGCGCCAGCAGCTCATTAGCGGGGGGCTTCAGCACAGATACGCAGTATTTT. This codes for CASSSLAGGFSTDTQYF.